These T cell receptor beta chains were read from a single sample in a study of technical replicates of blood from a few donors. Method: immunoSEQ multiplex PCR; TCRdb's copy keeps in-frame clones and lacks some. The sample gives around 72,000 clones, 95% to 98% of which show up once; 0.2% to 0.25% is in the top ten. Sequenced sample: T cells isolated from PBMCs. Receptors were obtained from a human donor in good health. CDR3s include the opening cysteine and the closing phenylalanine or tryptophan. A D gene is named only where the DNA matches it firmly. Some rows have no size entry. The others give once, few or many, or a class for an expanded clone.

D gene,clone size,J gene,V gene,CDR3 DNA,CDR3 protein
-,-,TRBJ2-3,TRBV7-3,TGTGCCAGCAGCCCTGGAGTTAGCACAGATACGCAGTATTTT,CASSPGVSTDTQYF
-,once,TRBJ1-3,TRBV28,TGTGCCAGCGGCGATCCTTTCCGAGGTGGAAACACCATATATTTT,CASGDPFRGGNTIYF
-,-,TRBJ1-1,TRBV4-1,TGCGCCAGCAGCCAAGATCGGGGGGAGAACACTGAAGCTTTCTTT,CASSQDRGENTEAFF
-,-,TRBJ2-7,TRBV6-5,TGTGCCAGCAGTTACTCGATCAGATCGGGCGAGCAGTACTTC,CASSYSIRSGEQYF
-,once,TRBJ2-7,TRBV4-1,TGCGCCAGCAGCCCCGAAGGAGTGAAAAGAGCCTACGAGCAGTACTTC,CASSPEGVKRAYEQYF
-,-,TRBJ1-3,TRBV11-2,TGTGCCAGCAGCTTCGGGAGGGGGACTGGAAACACCATATATTTT,CASSFGRGTGNTIYF
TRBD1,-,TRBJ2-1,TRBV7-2,TGTGCCAGCAGCCCGCTCGGGACAGCTAGAAACAATGAGCAGTTCTTC,CASSPLGTARNNEQFF
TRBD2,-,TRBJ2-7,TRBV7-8,TGTGCCAGCAGCTCCGGGACTATCTACGAGCAGTACTTC,CASSSGTIYEQYF
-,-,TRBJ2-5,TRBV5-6,TGTGCCAGCAGCTTGGAAATACTGGAGACCCAGTACTTC,CASSLEILETQYF
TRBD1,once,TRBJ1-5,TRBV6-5,TGTGCCAGCCCTAACCGGGGACAGACGGACCAGCCCCAGCATTTT,CASPNRGQTDQPQHF
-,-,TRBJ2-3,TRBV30,TGTGCCTGGAGTGTAAGGGAGCCAACAGATACGCAGTATTTT,CAWSVREPTDTQYF
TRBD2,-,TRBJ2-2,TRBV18,TGTGCCAGCTCACCACAGGCTAGCGGGAGTACCGGGGAGCTGTTTTTT,CASSPQASGSTGELFF
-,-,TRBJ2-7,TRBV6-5,TGTGCCAGCAGTCCATGGGGGCCCTACGAGCAGTACTTC,CASSPWGPYEQYF
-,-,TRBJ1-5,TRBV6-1,TGTGCCGGGGGGACGGCTTATAGCAATCAGCCCCAGCATTTT,CAGGTAYSNQPQHF